The clone carrying this T cell receptor beta chain has more than one count but fewer than ten. The antigen is unknown. This sample was included in a study of T-cell memory formation after mild COVID-19. Findings and limits, study-wide: Memory from before infection featured some responding clones, which suggests cross-reactive memory joined.

TCRdb itself ran the 5' RACE reads through MiXCR, one entry per CDR3 protein. The sample contains just under 350,000 distinct CDR3 sequences, roughly 13% of which appear only once. From germline, CDR1 is SGHRS and CDR2 YFSETQ. V dropped 4 bases and J dropped 1 base, with 14 bases sitting between them. The CDR3 sequence is 15 residues long. This TCR was recovered from a man in his late teens or twenties who had mild COVID-19 (a few samples of this study predate the infection). Cell type and time point are not known. The rearrangement links TRBV5-1 to TRBJ1-1, with D uncertain. Specimen: PBMCs or a T cell subset sorted from them (not recorded which). This chain's CDR3 is CASSVQTPPNTEAFF. The CDR3 DNA sequence: TGCGCCAGCAGCGTTCAGACTCCGCCGAACACTGAAGCTTTCTTT. The full variable domain, its missing parts supplied by reference TRBV5-1 and TRBJ1-1, is KAGVTQTPRYLIKTRGQQVTLSCSPISGHRSVSWYQQTPGQGLQFLFEYFSETQRNKGNFPGRFSGRQFSNSRSEMNVSTLELGDSALYLCASSVQTPPNTEAFFGQGTRLTVV.